A single T cell receptor (beta chain) is shown here with its context. Authors' analysis steps: Cell counts per sample came from amplifying reference gene primers. The method was immunoSEQ multiplex PCR; TCRdb's version includes in-frame clones alone and lacks a portion of them. The DNA gave D and trimming, while V, J and clone size come from that table. The table lists under 350,000 clones, 65% to 90% of them singletons. There are 14 residues in the CDR3. Per germline, CDR1 SEHNR and CDR2 FQNEAQ (reference sequence). Trimming cost V 5 bases and J 5 bases, with 15 bases left between them. This specimen belongs to a study of blood T cell repertoires in COVID-19. About the research overall: Samples representing acute and convalescent COVID-19 were sourced from the United States, Italy and Spain.

The source of this sequence is a human donor in a cohort sampled during active COVID-19. Sequencing was done on a sample of peripheral blood. The gene calls are TRBV7-9 and TRBJ1-1; tentative D call: TRBD1 (6 bases). The CDR3 DNA sequence: TGTGCCAGCAGCCCCCGGGACACCCGGACTGAAGCTTTCTTT. Protein: CASSPRDTRTEAFF.